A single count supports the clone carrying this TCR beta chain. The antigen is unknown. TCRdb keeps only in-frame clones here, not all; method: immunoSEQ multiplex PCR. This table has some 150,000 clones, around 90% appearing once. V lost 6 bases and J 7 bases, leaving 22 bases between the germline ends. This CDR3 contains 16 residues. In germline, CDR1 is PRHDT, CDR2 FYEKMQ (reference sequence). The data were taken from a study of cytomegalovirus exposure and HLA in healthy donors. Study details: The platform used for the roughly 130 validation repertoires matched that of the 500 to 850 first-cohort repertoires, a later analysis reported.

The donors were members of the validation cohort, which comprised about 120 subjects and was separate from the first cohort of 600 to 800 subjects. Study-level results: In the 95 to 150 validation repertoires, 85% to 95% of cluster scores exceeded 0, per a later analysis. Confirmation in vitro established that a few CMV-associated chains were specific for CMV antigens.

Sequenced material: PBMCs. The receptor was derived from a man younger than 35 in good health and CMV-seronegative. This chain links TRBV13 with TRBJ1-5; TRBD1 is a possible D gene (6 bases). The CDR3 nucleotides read TGTGCCAGCAGTCAAACCCAGGGGTCAGGCCGCCAGCCCCAGCATTTT. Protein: CASSQTQGSGRQPQHF.